This T cell receptor beta chain was captured by sequencing in a study of monozygotic twins with inflammatory bowel disease. TCRdb re-called the 5' RACE reads and gives one entry per CDR3 protein, without DNA. The repertoire table contains about 440,000 distinct CDR3 sequences. Per germline, CDR1 SQVTM and CDR2 ANQGSEA. The CDR3 extends over 13 amino acids. The chain is built from TRBV29-1 and TRBJ1-1; without DNA, the TCRdb call of TRBD1 cannot be checked. Sequenced: blood. The TCR originated in a human donor with ulcerative colitis or Crohn's disease, or a healthy co-twin of an affected twin (not recorded which). The CDR3 loop is CSVARGPDTEAFF. Full variable domain (remainder filled in from reference TRBV29-1 and TRBJ1-1): SAVISQKPSRDICQRGTSLTIQCQVDSQVTMMFWYRQQPGQSLTLIATANQGSEATYESGFVIDKFPISRPNLTFSTLTVSNMSPEDSSIYLCSVARGPDTEAFFGQGTRLTVV.